The clone carrying this T cell receptor (beta chain) was detected ten times or more. Its specificity is unknown. This sample was taken from a study of T-cell reconstitution after alpha-beta-depleted transplantation in children. Study-level points and caveats: Newly produced T cells mostly accounted for T-cell counts and diversity one year post-transplant.

Unique molecular identifiers were incorporated into the prepared TCRbeta library. TCRdb redid the calling of the PCR reads with MiXCR, one entry per CDR3 protein. The sample holds almost 500,000 distinct CDR3 sequences, 10% seen once. The germline V gene encodes CDR1 MNHNS and CDR2 SASEGT. The CDR3 runs to 16 residues. V lost 6 bases to trimming and J lost 0 bases, with 12 bases between them. The source is a child aged 2-15 years with inherited bone marrow failure, due to receive a stem cell transplant. This chain joins TRBV6-1 and TRBJ1-6; D perhaps matches TRBD1 (6 bases). This material consisted of PBMCs, taken before TCRalphabeta/CD19-depleted stem cell transplant. The CDR3 coding sequence is TGTGCCAGCAGGCCCGACAGGAGCTCCTATAATTCACCCCTCCACTTT. It specifies CASRPDRSSYNSPLHF.